This record looks at one TCR beta chain sequence and its context. The length of the CDR3 is 15 residues. V was pared by 2 bases and J by 3 bases, with 15 bases between. Looked up from germline, CDR1 is SGHKS and CDR2 is YYEKEE (reference sequence). Measured with immunoSEQ multiplex PCR; TCRdb has only the in-frame clones, and not every one. Of about 2 million clones in the sample, 85% to 95% were seen once. This entry comes from a study of shared clonotypes between healthy human individuals. Input material: naive CD4+ T cells sorted from blood. Subset described: CD45RA+ positively selected. The chain is built from TRBV5-5 and TRBJ2-7, with a weak D call TRBD1 (6 bases). The clonotype comes from a man between 18 and 29 years old in good health. This chain's CDR3 is CASSFSATGFYEQYF. In DNA form, the CDR3 reads TGTGCCAGCAGCTTCTCGGCCACAGGGTTCTACGAGCAGTACTTC.